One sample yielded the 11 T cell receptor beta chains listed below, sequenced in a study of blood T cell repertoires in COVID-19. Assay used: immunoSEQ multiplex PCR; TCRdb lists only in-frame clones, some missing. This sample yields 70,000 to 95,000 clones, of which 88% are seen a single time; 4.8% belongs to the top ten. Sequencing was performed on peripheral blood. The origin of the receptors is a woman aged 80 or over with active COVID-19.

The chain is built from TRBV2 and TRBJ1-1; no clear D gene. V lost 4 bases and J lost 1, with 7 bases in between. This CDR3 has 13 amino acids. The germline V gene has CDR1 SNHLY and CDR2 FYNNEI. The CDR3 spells CASSGEENTEAFF. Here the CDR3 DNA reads TGTGCCAGCAGTGGGGAGGAGAACACTGAAGCTTTCTTT.

The CDR3 nucleotides are TGTGCCAGCAGCCAAACAAGGCTAGCGGGAGGTGAGCAGTACTTC. Translated, it gives CASSQTRLAGGEQYF. The gene calls are TRBV7-2 and TRBJ2-7; 11 nucleotides line up with TRBD2. The CDR3 extends over 15 amino acids. Germline V gene lookup returns CDR1 SGHTA and CDR2 FQGNSA. Trimming took 5 bases from V and 7 from J; bases not matched to a gene: 10.

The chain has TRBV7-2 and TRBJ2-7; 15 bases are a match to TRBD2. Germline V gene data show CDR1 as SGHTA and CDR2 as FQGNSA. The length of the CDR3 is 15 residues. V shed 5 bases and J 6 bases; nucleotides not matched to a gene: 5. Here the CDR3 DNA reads TGTGCCAGCAGCAAGGGACTAGCGGGAGGTGGCGAGCAGTACTTC. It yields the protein CASSKGLAGGGEQYF.

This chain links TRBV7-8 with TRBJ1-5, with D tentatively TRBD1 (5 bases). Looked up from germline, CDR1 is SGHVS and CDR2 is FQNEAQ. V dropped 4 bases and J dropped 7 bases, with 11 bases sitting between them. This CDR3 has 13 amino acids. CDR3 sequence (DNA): TGTGCCAGCAGCTCGGGGGTGGAGCAGCCCCAGCATTTT. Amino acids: CASSSGVEQPQHF.

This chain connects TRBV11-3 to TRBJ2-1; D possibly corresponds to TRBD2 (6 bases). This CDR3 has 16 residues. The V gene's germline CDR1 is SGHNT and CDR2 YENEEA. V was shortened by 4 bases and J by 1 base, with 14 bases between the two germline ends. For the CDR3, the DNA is TGTGCCAGCAGCTCCCGGGACTCAGTATCCTACAATGAGCAGTTCTTC. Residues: CASSSRDSVSYNEQFF.

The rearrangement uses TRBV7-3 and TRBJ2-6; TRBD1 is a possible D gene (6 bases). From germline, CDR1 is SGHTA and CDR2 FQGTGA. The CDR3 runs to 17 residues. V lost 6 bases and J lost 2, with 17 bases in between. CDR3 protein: CASRPGGRGAGANVLTF. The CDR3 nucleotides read TGTGCCAGCAGGCCCGGTGGCAGGGGCGCTGGGGCCAACGTCCTGACTTTC.

The CDR3 bases are TGTGCCAGTAGTATCTGGACAGGCGAGCTTAATGAAAAACTGTTTTTT. It translates to CASSIWTGELNEKLFF. The chain couples TRBV19 to TRBJ1-4, with TRBD1 identical over 7 bases. The germline V gene has CDR1 LNHDA and CDR2 SQIVND (reference sequence). Trimming took 3 bases from V and 4 from J; bases not matched to a gene: 8. This CDR3 contains 16 residues.

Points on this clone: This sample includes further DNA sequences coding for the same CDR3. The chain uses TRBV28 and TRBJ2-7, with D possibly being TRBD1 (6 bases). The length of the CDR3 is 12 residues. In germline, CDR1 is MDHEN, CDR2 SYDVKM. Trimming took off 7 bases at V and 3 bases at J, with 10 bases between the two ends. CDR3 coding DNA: TGTGCCAGCATCGGCAGGGGCTACGAGCAGTACTTC. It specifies CASIGRGYEQYF. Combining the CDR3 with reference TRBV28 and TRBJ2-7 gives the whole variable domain DVKVTQSSRYLVKRTGEKVFLECVQDMDHENMFWYRQDPGLGLRLIYFSYDVKMKEKGDIPEGYSVSREKKERFSLILESASTNQTSMYLCASIGRGYEQYFGPGTRLTVT.

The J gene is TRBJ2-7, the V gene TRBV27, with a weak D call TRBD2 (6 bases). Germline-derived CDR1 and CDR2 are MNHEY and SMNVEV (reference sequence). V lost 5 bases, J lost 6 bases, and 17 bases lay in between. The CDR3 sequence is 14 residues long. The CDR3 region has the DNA TGTGCCAGCAGTGCCCCGGGAGCTTTACCCGAGCAGTACTTC. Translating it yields CASSAPGALPEQYF.

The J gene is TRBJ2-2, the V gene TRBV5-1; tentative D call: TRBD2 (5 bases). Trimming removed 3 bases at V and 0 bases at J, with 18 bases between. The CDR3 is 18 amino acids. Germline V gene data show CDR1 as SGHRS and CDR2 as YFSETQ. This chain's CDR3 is CASSSLTNYGTNTGELFF. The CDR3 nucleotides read TGCGCCAGCAGCTCCCTGACCAATTACGGGACGAACACCGGGGAGCTGTTTTTT.

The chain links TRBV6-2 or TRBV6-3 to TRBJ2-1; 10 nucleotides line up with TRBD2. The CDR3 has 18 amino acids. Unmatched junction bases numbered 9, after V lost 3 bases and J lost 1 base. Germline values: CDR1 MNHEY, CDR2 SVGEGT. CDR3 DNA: TGTGCCAGCAGTTATCTCCTAGCGGGAGCCCGATCCTACAATGAGCAGTTCTTC. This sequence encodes CASSYLLAGARSYNEQFF.